This T cell receptor beta chain is from a study of T cell responses to AZD1222 COVID-19 vaccine (dated by TCRdb to the early 2020s). In terms of the full investigation: AZD1222 recipients given second doses at about 4 weeks or at about 12 weeks were pooled, since spike-specific TCR depth and breadth were not found to differ between the two schedules. TCR sequencing was performed for 230 to 250 trial participants, of whom 200 to 210 were given two doses of AZD1222 and approximately 25 were given two doses of MenACWY control vaccine. Trial participants were enrolled by age into subgroups of 18-55, 56-69 and 70-plus years, and around 150, 29 and 61 TCR-sequenced participants, respectively, were included in these subgroups.

As concerns this clone: Its cognate antigen has yet to be identified. Base quality data are lacking; no much larger clone is found one base away.

The CDR3 regions of human TCRbeta chains were analyzed by immunosequencing. As for how the authors treated the data: TCRs in the repertoires were compared against a reference library of SARS-CoV-2-specific TCRs that had been generated with the MIRA antigen-specificity platform. Breadth was defined as the fraction of unique TCRs that were SARS-CoV-2-associated. Depth was defined as the fraction of total T cells that were SARS-CoV-2-associated. Using the MIRA data, each spike-specific TCR was mapped to the spike region that the TCR reacts to and placed in a CD4 or CD8 class. Log10-transformed breadth and depth values were compared by one-way ANOVA with Sidak's multiple comparisons tests. TCRdb stores this immuneACCESS table with in-frame sequences only. Part of the clones is absent; in the studies checked, under half of the shortfall reflects unresolved V genes, and no reason is known for the rest. Clone size and V and J calls were adopted from that table, with D and trimming inferred from the DNA. A total of roughly 83,000 clones appear in this sample, more than 70% of them only once. 8.5% to 9% of the sample lies in the top ten.

Results and caveats for the whole study, not just this receptor: The whole spike protein was spanned by vaccine-associated CD4 TCRs, and dominant responses were seen in regions 160-218 and 743-854. The 56-69-year group was small, and its depth increase did not reach significance, likely because of low power. Conclusions about previously exposed vaccinees are limited, since just 6 or 7 AZD1222 recipients were seropositive for SARS-CoV-2 at baseline. Because no day 14 peak-response samples were available, repertoires were characterized only after the peak T cell response. Participants were mostly white British, with more females than males. The authors suggested clonal diversity may have been underestimated. Reportedly, close to half of the unique spike-specific TCRs recognized epitopes lying outside the regions that are mutated in the B.1.351 and B.1.1.7 variants. A significant rise in spike-specific TCR breadth and depth was observed after two AZD1222 doses relative to day 0 and relative to MenACWY recipients.

CDR1 is given as KGHSY and CDR2 as FQNENV, both from the germline V gene. The cysteine opens and the phenylalanine closes a CDR3 of 18 amino acids. The CDR3 DNA has 54 bases and is translated from base 1. V is shortened by 0 bases, J by 0 bases, and the region joining them spans 15 bases. What the time point label conveys for this sample: baseline before first vaccination. The vaccinee samples were drawn from two UK trials, COV001 and COV002, one of which was a single-blind randomized controlled phase 2/3 trial testing AZD1222 (ChAdOx1 nCoV-19) in healthy adults. For TCRbeta chain sequencing, PBMC samples were collected from trial participants at day 0 and at day 28 after the second dose.

The TCR was taken from an adult in good health. The sequenced sample was peripheral blood, obtained on day 0 of AZD1222 vaccination. The V and J segments used are TRBV16 and TRBJ1-5; TRBD1 is a weak D gene call, 6 bases matching. The CDR3 protein: CASSQSVAGAYSNQPQHF. Read as DNA, the sequence is TGTGCCAGCAGCCAATCGGTCGCAGGGGCATATAGCAATCAGCCCCAGCATTTT.